Each of the 14 T cell receptor beta chains below was sequenced from the same sample in a study of CD8+ T cells in alopecia areata (dated by TCRdb to the late 2010s). The meaning of the sample's time point label: baseline before oral tofacitinib. Library preparation was by the immunoSEQ multiplex PCR assay. To provide template for TCR sequencing, every sample had RNA extracted and reverse transcribed into cDNA. In its TCRdb copy, this immuneACCESS table keeps in-frame sequences only and misses some clones. Where compared with another copy, unresolved V genes explain less than half of these, and the others have no known cause. The sample table records under 250,000 clones; about 60% of these occur just once. The ten largest clones add up to less than 0.6% of the sample. The sample consisted of CD4+ T cells sorted from blood, taken at week 0. Receptor source: a human donor with alopecia areata.

This chain connects TRBV21-1 to TRBJ1-2. TRBV21-1 is a documented pseudogene. The CDR3 has 9 residues. The CDR3 sequence: CASTNGYTF. The CDR3, as DNA: TGTGCCAGCACTAATGGCTACACCTTC.

The chain has TRBV30 and TRBJ2-7, with 8 bases lining up with TRBD1. Germline-derived CDR1 and CDR2 are GTSNPN and SVGIG (reference sequence). This CDR3 comprises 12 residues. V was pared by 5 bases and J by 7 bases, with 7 bases of the junction left unmatched. The CDR3: CAWGQGTGEQYF. The CDR3 DNA sequence: TGTGCCTGGGGACAGGGAACGGGGGAGCAGTACTTC.

This rearrangement joins TRBV6-1 to TRBJ2-7; 11 bases line up with TRBD1. Germline V CDR1 and CDR2: MNHNS, SASEGT. The trim removed 1 base at V and 9 bases at J, leaving 5 bases unmatched. The CDR3 consists of 14 residues. The DNA of the CDR3 is TGTGCCAGCAGTGAAGGGACAGGGGGCGCAGGGCAGTACTTC. Its protein is CASSEGTGGAGQYF.

The V and J genes are TRBV2 and TRBJ2-7, with 8 bases aligning to TRBD2. The germline CDR1 and CDR2 sequences are SNHLY and FYNNEI. V trimming: 6 bases; J trimming: 3 bases; junction bases outside the gene matches: 10. The CDR3 is made up of 15 amino acids. The CDR3 sequence: CASRREARPNYEQYF. The CDR3 DNA follows: TGTGCCAGCAGGCGGGAGGCCCGCCCAAACTACGAGCAGTACTTC.

The chain employs TRBV7-9 and TRBJ2-3; D might be TRBD2 (6 bases). Germline V gives CDR1 SEHNR, CDR2 FQNEAQ (reference sequence). The CDR3 has 15 residues. V dropped 5 bases and J dropped 2 bases, with 14 bases sitting between them. CDR3 in DNA: TGTGCCAGCAGCCCCACGAGGGGACTCACAGATACGCAGTATTTT. Translated, it gives CASSPTRGLTDTQYF.

The chain recombines TRBV6-6 with TRBJ2-6, with TRBD1 identical over 8 bases. The V gene's germline CDR1 is MNHNY and CDR2 SVGAGI (reference sequence). The length of the CDR3 is 14 residues. The trim removed 8 bases at V and 4 bases at J, leaving 4 bases unmatched. The CDR3 spells CASVTGAGANVLTF. CDR3 sequence (DNA): TGTGCCAGCGTGACAGGGGCCGGGGCCAACGTCCTGACTTTC.

This chain links TRBV7-9 with TRBJ2-3; D is undetermined. CDR1 and CDR2 from the germline V gene are SEHNR and FQNEAQ (reference sequence). The germline V and J ends were trimmed by 2 bases and 3 bases, with 9 bases remaining between them. CDR3 length equals 14 residues. The CDR3 protein is CASSLMSITDTQYF. Written as DNA, the CDR3 is TGTGCCAGCAGCTTAATGTCTATAACAGATACGCAGTATTTT.

This chain links TRBV25-1 with TRBJ2-2, with D tentatively TRBD1 or TRBD2 (6 bases each). Trimming removed 6 bases from V and 2 bases from J, with 16 bases in between. The CDR3 totals 16 residues. CDR1 is MGHDK and CDR2 is SYGVNS in the germline V gene. The CDR3 DNA follows: TGTGCCAGCAGCCCCGGCGGGACACTAAACACCGGGGAGCTGTTTTTT. Amino acid sequence: CASSPGGTLNTGELFF.

The chain links TRBV5-4 to TRBJ2-3; 9 positions match TRBD1. This CDR3 comprises 16 residues. V dropped 4 bases and J dropped 1; count of bases not matched to a gene: 7. Germline values: CDR1 SGHNT, CDR2 YYREEE (reference sequence). The CDR3 bases are TGTGCCAGCAGCCCCCCGGGACAGGGAGGCACAGATACGCAGTATTTT. Translated: CASSPPGQGGTDTQYF. Using reference TRBV5-4 and TRBJ2-3 for the parts outside the CDR3, the full variable domain is ETGVTQSPTHLIKTRGQQVTLRCSSQSGHNTVSWYQQALGQGPQFIFQYYREEENGRGNFPPRFSGLQFPNYSSELNVNALELDDSALYLCASSPPGQGGTDTQYFGPGTRLTVL.

The chain joins TRBV6-5 to TRBJ2-7; 9 bases align to TRBD1. V shed 5 bases and J 2 bases; nucleotides not matched to a gene: 7. The CDR3 has 15 amino acids. The germline gives CDR1 MNHEY, CDR2 SVGAGI. CDR3 protein: CASSPLRTGAYEQYF. The CDR3 coding sequence is TGTGCCAGCAGTCCCCTTCGGACAGGGGCCTACGAGCAGTACTTC.

The rearrangement uses TRBV29-1 and TRBJ2-3, with TRBD2 matching 9 bases. This CDR3 comprises 14 residues. Trimming took 3 bases from V and 1 from J; bases not matched to a gene: 2. In germline, CDR1 is SQVTM, CDR2 ANQGSEA. The CDR3 nucleotides read TGCAGCGTTGAGCTAGCGGGGCGCACAGATACGCAGTATTTT. Amino acid sequence: CSVELAGRTDTQYF.

The chain uses TRBV9 and TRBJ2-1; possible D gene TRBD2, 6 bases. The CDR3 length is 17 residues. Germline V gives CDR1 SGDLS, CDR2 YYNGEE. V gave up 0 bases and J gave up 0 bases, with 13 bases separating them. The CDR3 coding sequence is TGTGCCAGCAGCGTAGGCCCCCGGGGGAGCTCCTACAATGAGCAGTTCTTC. This translates into CASSVGPRGSSYNEQFF.

The rearrangement links TRBV7-9 to TRBJ1-1; D is possibly TRBD1 (6 bases). Germline CDR1 SEHNR, CDR2 FQNEAQ (reference sequence). V gave up 8 bases and J gave up 6 bases, with 25 bases separating them. The CDR3 covers 16 residues. The CDR3 region is CASHRIGGARGAEAFF. The DNA for the CDR3 is TGTGCCAGCCACCGCATTGGGGGGGCTAGGGGCGCTGAAGCTTTCTTT.

The J gene is TRBJ2-6, the V gene TRBV19; D gene uncertain. Germline V lookup: CDR1 LNHDA, CDR2 SQIVND (reference sequence). V gave up 6 bases and J gave up 3 bases, with 12 bases separating them. CDR3 size: 15 residues. The DNA of the CDR3 is TGTGCCAGTAGCACCCTGGCGCGTGGGGCCAACGTCCTGACTTTC. It translates to CASSTLARGANVLTF.